One T cell receptor (beta chain) is described in this entry. Its target is not known. This record belongs to a study of CXCR3-negative and CXCR3-positive naive CD8 T cells. The study's findings and limits: Similar TRBV-TRBJ usage was seen in naive cells (both CXCR3-negative and CXCR3-positive), but memory cells differed. Naive subsets were similarly diverse, while memory CD8+ repertoires were much less diverse.

The libraries of TRB cDNA were constructed through 5' RACE using UMI labels. No DNA is given; TCRdb re-called the 5' RACE reads and lists each CDR3 protein once. The sample table sets out 45,000 to 70,000 distinct CDR3 sequences. The germline V gene encodes CDR1 DFQATT and CDR2 SNEGSKA (reference sequence). The CDR3 runs to 14 residues. The origin of this receptor is a human donor in good health. Some clones in this sample may be carry-over from other donors' samples. This chain uses TRBV20-1 with TRBJ2-7; TCRdb names TRBD2, which stays unverified in the absence of DNA. The sequenced sample was memory CD8+ T cells from blood. CDR3 residues: CSARTRMEACEQYF.